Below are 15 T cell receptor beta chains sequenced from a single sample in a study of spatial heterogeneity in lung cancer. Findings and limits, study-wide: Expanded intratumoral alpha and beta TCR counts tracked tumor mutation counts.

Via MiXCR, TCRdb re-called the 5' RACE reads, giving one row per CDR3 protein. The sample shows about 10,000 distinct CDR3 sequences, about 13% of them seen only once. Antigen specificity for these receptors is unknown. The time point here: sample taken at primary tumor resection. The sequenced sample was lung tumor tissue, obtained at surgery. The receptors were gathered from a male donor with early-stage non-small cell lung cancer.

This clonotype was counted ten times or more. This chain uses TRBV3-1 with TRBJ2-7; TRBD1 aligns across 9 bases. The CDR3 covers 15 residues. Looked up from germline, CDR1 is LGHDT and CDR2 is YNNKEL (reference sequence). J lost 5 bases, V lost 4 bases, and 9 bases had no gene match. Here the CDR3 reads CASSLPGQGSDEQYF. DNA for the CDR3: TGTGCCAGCAGCCTACCCGGACAGGGGTCCGACGAGCAGTACTTC.

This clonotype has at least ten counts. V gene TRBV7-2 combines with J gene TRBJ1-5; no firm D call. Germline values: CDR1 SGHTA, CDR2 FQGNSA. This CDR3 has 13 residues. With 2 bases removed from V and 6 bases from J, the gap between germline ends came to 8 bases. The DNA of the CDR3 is TGTGCCAGCAGCTTATACTGGGGTCAGCCCCAGCATTTT. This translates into CASSLYWGQPQHF.

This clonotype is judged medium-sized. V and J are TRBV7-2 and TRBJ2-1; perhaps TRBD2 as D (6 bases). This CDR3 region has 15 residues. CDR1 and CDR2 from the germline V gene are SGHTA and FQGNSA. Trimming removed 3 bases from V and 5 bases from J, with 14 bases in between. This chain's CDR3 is CASSFNGGSNNEQFF. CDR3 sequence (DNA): TGTGCCAGCAGCTTTAACGGGGGTTCCAACAATGAGCAGTTCTTC.

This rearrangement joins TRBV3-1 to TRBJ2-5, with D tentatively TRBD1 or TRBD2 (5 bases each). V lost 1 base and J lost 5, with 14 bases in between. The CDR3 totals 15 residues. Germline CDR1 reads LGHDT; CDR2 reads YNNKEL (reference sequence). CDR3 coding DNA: TGTGCCAGCAGCCAAGGCCCCGGGACGGGGGAGACCCAGTACTTC. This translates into CASSQGPGTGETQYF.

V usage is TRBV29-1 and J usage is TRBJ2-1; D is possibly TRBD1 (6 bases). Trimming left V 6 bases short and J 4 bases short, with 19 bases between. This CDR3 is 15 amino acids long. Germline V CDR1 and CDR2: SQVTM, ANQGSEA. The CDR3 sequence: CSVTRVGGQYNEQFF. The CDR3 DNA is TGCAGCGTCACTCGCGTAGGGGGACAATACAATGAGCAGTTCTTC.

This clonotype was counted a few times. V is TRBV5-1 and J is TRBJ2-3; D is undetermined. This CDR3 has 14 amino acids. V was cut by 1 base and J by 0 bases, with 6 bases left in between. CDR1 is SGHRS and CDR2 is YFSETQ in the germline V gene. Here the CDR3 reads CASSLFRSTDTQYF. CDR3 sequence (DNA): TGCGCCAGCAGCTTGTTCAGAAGCACAGATACGCAGTATTTT.

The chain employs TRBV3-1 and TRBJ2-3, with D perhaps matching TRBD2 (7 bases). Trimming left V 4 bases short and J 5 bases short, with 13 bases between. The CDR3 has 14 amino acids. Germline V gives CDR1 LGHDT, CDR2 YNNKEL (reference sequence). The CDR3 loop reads CASSPRGAGDTQYF. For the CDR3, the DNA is TGTGCCAGCAGCCCTCGGGGGGCAGGAGATACGCAGTATTTT.

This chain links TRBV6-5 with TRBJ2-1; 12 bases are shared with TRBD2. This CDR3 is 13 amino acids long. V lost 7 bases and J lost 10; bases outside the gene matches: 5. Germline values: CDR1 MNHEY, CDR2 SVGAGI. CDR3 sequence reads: CASTLAGGREQFF. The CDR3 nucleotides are TGTGCCAGCACGCTAGCGGGGGGGCGGGAGCAGTTCTTC.

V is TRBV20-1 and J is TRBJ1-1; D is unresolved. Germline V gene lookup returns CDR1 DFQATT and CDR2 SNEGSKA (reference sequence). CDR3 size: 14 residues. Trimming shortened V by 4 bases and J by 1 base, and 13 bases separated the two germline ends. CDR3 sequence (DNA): TGCAGTGCTACTCCAGGTGGGCGGAACACTGAAGCTTTCTTT. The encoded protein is CSATPGGRNTEAFF.

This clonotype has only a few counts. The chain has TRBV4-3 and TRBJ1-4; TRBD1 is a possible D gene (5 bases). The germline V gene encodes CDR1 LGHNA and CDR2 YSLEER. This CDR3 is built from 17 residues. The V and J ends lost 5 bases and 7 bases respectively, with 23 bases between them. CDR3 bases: TGCGCCAGCAGCTCCCGAGAAACGACAGCCTGGCCTGAAAAACTGTTTTTT. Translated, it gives CASSSRETTAWPEKLFF.

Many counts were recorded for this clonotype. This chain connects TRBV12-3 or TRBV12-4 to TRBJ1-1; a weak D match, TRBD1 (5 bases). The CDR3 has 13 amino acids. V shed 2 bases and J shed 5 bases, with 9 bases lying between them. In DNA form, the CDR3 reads TGTGCCAGCAGTTTACAGGGTCGGACTGAAGCTTTCTTT. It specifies CASSLQGRTEAFF.

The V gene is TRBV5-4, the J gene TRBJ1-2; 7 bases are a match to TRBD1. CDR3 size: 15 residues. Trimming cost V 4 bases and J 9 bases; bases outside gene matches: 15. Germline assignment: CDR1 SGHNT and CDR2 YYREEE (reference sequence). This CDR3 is CASSRNTPGQSRYTF. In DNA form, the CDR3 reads TGTGCCAGCAGCCGAAACACCCCGGGACAGTCCCGCTACACCTTC.

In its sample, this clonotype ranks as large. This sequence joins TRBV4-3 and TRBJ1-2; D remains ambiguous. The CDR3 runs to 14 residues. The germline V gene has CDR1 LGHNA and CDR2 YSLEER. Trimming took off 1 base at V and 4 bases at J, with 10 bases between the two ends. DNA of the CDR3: TGCGCCAGCAGCCAAGTTGTAGGGAGCTATGGCTACACCTTC. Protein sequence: CASSQVVGSYGYTF.

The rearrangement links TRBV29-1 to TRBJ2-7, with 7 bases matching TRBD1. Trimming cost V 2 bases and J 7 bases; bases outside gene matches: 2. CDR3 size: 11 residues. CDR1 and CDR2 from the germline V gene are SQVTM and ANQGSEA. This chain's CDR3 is CSVETGDEQYF. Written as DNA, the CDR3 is TGCAGCGTTGAAACAGGGGATGAGCAGTACTTC.

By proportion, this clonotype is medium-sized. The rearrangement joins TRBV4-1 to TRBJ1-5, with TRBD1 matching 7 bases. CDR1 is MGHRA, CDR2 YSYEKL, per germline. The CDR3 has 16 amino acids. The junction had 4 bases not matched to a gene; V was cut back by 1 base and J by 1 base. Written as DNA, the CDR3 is TGCGCCAGCAGCCAAGCCCCGACAGGGAGCAATCAGCCCCAGCATTTT. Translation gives CASSQAPTGSNQPQHF.